This T cell receptor beta chain was sequenced for a study of T cell repertoires in cytomegalovirus infection. Study-wide context: In public TCR beta signatures, there were indications of both CMV infection and matching HLA type. Study conclusions and caveats: In two of eight donors, the top clonotype was HLA-C-restricted CMV-specific. The cumulative frequency of public TCR beta families identified carriers of CMV plus the relevant HLA.

This clonotype was observed at least ten times. The antigen is unknown. CDR1 is SGHDT, CDR2 YYEEEE, per germline. Trimming stripped 0 bases from V and 5 bases from J, with 11 bases between. This CDR3 contains 14 residues. TCRdb analysed the reads with MiXCR anew, one entry per CDR3 protein. The top ten hold over 25% of the sample, which has over 100,000 distinct CDR3 sequences, roughly 9.1% seen once. This receptor was taken from a human donor in good health (CMV status not recorded). Some clones in this sample may be carry-over from other donors' samples. The V gene is TRBV5-6, the J gene TRBJ2-5, with no clear D. Sequenced sample: PBMCs, sequenced either directly or after in vitro stimulation (not recorded which). The CDR3 sequence: CASSLASPGETQYF. The CDR3, as DNA: TGTGCCAGCAGCTTGGCCTCACCCGGGGAGACCCAGTACTTC.